This TCR beta chain originates from a study of CD8 T cells in ankylosing spondylitis. Broader study findings: CD8+ by phenotype, disease-linked clones were relatively rare in peripheral blood.

On this clonotype: What it binds is unknown.

It was by quantitative 5'-RACE with molecular barcodes that TCR beta libraries were made. TCRdb analysed the 5' RACE reads with MiXCR anew, one entry per CDR3 protein. The table lists 250,000 or so distinct CDR3 sequences, 20% to 30% of them singletons. There are 11 residues in the CDR3. Germline CDR1 is DFQATT and CDR2 is SNEGSKA (reference sequence). V was trimmed by 6 bases and J by 7 bases, leaving 12 bases between them. This TCR derives from a male donor with ankylosing spondylitis or in good health (not recorded which). Sequenced material: blood, either unsorted or a sorted T cell fraction (not recorded which). The rearrangement joins TRBV20-1 to TRBJ1-2; D is undetermined. The CDR3 is CSADVAGGYTF. For the CDR3, the DNA is TGCAGTGCAGACGTGGCGGGTGGCTACACCTTC.